This TCR beta chain emerged from a study of CD8 T cells in Susac syndrome. As for this clonotype: The antigen is unknown.

Whole-study results and caveats: It was in TEMRA cells and active patients that Susac CD8+ clonal expansion peaked.

CDR1 DFQATT and CDR2 SNEGSKA come from the germline V gene (reference sequence). The V gene lost 3 bases and the J gene lost 11 bases, with 10 bases spanning the gap. This CDR3 spans 10 amino acids. Sequencing of TCR beta was performed on blood CD8+ T cells and on blood CD4+ T cells. Random hexamers were used to reverse transcribe about 0.5 to 1 ug of RNA. TCR beta CDR3 was amplified by immunoSEQ covering 54 Vbeta and 13 Jbeta. TCRdb called the immunoSEQ multiplex PCR reads again in MiXCR, with one record for every CDR3 protein. This sample has some 96,000 distinct CDR3 sequences, with 95% found just once.

The sequence was collected from a human donor with Susac syndrome. V is TRBV20-1 and J is TRBJ1-1; D unresolved. The sequencing input was CD8+ T cells from PBMCs. The CDR3 sequence is CSAREGRAFF. CDR3 DNA: TGCAGTGCTAGGGAGGGTAGGGCTTTCTTT.